This entry is about one TCR beta chain. The data were obtained in a study of blood T cell repertoires in COVID-19. As for the study in general: Material from acute and convalescent COVID-19 was sourced from the United States, Italy and Spain.

The V end lost 7 bases, the J end lost 3 bases, and 16 bases lay between the germline ends. Germline V gene sequence: CDR1 MDHEN, CDR2 SYDVKM. CDR3 size: 14 residues. Methods used by the authors: Scientists estimated how many nucleated cells there were by amplifying reference gene primers. TCRdb keeps only in-frame clones here, not all; method: immunoSEQ multiplex PCR. D and trimming were read from the DNA, whereas the V and J calls and clone size are those reported in that table. There are about 160,000 clones in the sample; approximately 88% occur only once, and approximately 4.1% lies in the top ten.

The sequence was collected from a woman aged 60-75 years who had recovered from COVID-19. Sequenced material: peripheral blood. The chain links TRBV28 to TRBJ2-7, with D possibly TRBD1 on 5 matching bases. The CDR3 DNA follows: TGTGCCAGCAATGGGGCGAGGAGATACTACGAGCAGTACTTC. It codes for CASNGARRYYEQYF.